This is a list of T cell receptor beta chains from one sample in a study of cytomegalovirus exposure and HLA in healthy donors. Repertoires were generated with immunoSEQ multiplex PCR, while TCRdb's copy carries only in-frame clones and drops some. The sample has 150,000 to 200,000 clones; roughly 82% are singletons. What was sequenced was PBMCs. These receptor sequences come from a woman aged 18 to 35 in good health and CMV-seronegative. Each CDR3 is given with its conserved first and last residue. The D gene is left open where the match is weak. Only some rows state a clone size, as once, few, many or a class for expanded clones.

clone_size: .; d_call: TRBD1; v_call: TRBV11-2; j_call: TRBJ1-1; cdr3_nt: TGTGCCAGCAGCTTAGGGTTCAGTGACAGGGCTACCGGGACTGAAGCTTTCTTT; cdr3_aa: CASSLGFSDRATGTEAFF
clone_size: .; d_call: .; v_call: TRBV27; j_call: TRBJ2-7; cdr3_nt: TGTGCCAGCAGTTTGCGCAGGAACTACGAGCAGTACTTC; cdr3_aa: CASSLRRNYEQYF
clone_size: .; d_call: .; v_call: TRBV18; j_call: TRBJ1-1; cdr3_nt: TGTGCCAGCTCACCACACCCGGGCGGGGTTGAAGCTTTCTTT; cdr3_aa: CASSPHPGGVEAFF
clone_size: few; d_call: TRBD1; v_call: TRBV2; j_call: TRBJ1-2; cdr3_nt: TGTGCCAGCACCCCCAGGGGGCCTGACTATGGCTACACCTTC; cdr3_aa: CASTPRGPDYGYTF
clone_size: .; d_call: .; v_call: TRBV5-1; j_call: TRBJ1-4; cdr3_nt: TGCGCCAGCAGCTTGGGAAGCCCAGGCGAAAAACTGTTTTTT; cdr3_aa: CASSLGSPGEKLFF
clone_size: .; d_call: .; v_call: TRBV30; j_call: TRBJ1-5; cdr3_nt: TGTGCCTGGGCCCACCCGGGGGGCTATCAGCCCCAGCATTTT; cdr3_aa: CAWAHPGGYQPQHF
clone_size: .; d_call: TRBD2; v_call: TRBV28; j_call: TRBJ2-1; cdr3_nt: TGTGCCAGCAGCTCTGGACTAGCGGCGCCCTATGAGCAGTTCTTC; cdr3_aa: CASSSGLAAPYEQFF
clone_size: few; d_call: .; v_call: TRBV4-1; j_call: TRBJ1-6; cdr3_nt: TGCGCCAGCAGCCAAGAAGTAACGGGACTTTCACCCCTCCACTTT; cdr3_aa: CASSQEVTGLSPLHF
clone_size: .; d_call: .; v_call: TRBV5-4; j_call: TRBJ1-1; cdr3_nt: TGTGCCAGCAGACCCGGACAGATGAACACTGAAGCTTTCTTT; cdr3_aa: CASRPGQMNTEAFF
clone_size: .; d_call: .; v_call: TRBV19; j_call: TRBJ2-3; cdr3_nt: TGTGCCAGTAGTAAAAACAGGGCAGGGACAGATACGCAGTATTTT; cdr3_aa: CASSKNRAGTDTQYF
clone_size: .; d_call: .; v_call: TRBV5-1; j_call: TRBJ2-2; cdr3_nt: TGCGCCAGCAGCTTCGGAGCAGCGTTCGTAGTTCTGAGTGGCACCGGGGAGCTGTTTTTT; cdr3_aa: CASSFGAAFVVLSGTGELFF
clone_size: .; d_call: TRBD2; v_call: TRBV5-4; j_call: TRBJ2-7; cdr3_nt: TGTGCCAGCAGCTTCGACCCCCTAGCGGGAGAATACTACGAGCAGTACTTC; cdr3_aa: CASSFDPLAGEYYEQYF
clone_size: .; d_call: .; v_call: TRBV19; j_call: TRBJ1-1; cdr3_nt: TGTGCCAGTAGTACCCCCCCAGAAAACACTGAAGCTTTCTTT; cdr3_aa: CASSTPPENTEAFF
clone_size: .; d_call: .; v_call: TRBV7-3; j_call: TRBJ1-2; cdr3_nt: TGTGCCAGCAGCTTAAGCGGGTCGAGCAGCTATGGCTACACCTTC; cdr3_aa: CASSLSGSSSYGYTF
clone_size: .; d_call: .; v_call: TRBV7-2; j_call: TRBJ1-6; cdr3_nt: TGTGCCAGCAGCTCGGAAAGGCAGGGGCTCAATTCACCCCTCCACTTT; cdr3_aa: CASSSERQGLNSPLHF
clone_size: .; d_call: TRBD1; v_call: TRBV11-3; j_call: TRBJ1-4; cdr3_nt: TGTGCCAGGTGTACAGGGGGCTGTGGAACTAATGAAAAACTGTTTTTT; cdr3_aa: CARCTGGCGTNEKLFF